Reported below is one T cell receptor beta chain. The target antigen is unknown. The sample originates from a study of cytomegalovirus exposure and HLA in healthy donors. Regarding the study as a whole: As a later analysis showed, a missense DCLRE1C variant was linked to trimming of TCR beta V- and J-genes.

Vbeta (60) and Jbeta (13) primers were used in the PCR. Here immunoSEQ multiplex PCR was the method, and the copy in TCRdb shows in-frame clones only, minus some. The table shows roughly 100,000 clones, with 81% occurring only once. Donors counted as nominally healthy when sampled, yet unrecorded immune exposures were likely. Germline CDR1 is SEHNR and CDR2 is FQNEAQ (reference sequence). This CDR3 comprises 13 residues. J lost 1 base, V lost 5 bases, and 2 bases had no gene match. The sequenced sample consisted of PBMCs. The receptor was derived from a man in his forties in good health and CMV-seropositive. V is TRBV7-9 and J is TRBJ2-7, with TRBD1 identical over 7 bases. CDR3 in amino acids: CASSGDRSYEQYF. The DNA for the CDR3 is TGTGCCAGCAGCGGGGACAGATCCTACGAGCAGTACTTC.